Following are 30 T cell receptor beta chains from one sample sequenced in a study. Each CDR3 protein gets one entry after TCRdb re-called the 5' RACE reads with MiXCR. The sample records roughly 39,000 distinct CDR3 sequences, under 20% being singletons. Sequencing was done on a sample of naive CD4+ T cells sorted from a lymph node. Subset here: naive CD4+ T cells, CD4+CD45RA+CD25-. Receptors were obtained from a female donor with breast cancer.

V usage is TRBV25-1 and J usage is TRBJ1-2, with no clear D. The V gene's germline CDR1 is MGHDK and CDR2 SYGVNS. V gave up 2 bases and J gave up 6 bases, with 13 bases separating them. The CDR3 is 14 amino acids. The CDR3 nucleotides read TGTGCCAGCAGTGAAAGTACAGAGACCAATGGCTACACCTTC. It specifies CASSESTETNGYTF.

There are many counts of this clonotype. The rearrangement joins TRBV4-1 to TRBJ1-1; D perhaps matches TRBD1 (6 bases). Trimming removed 3 bases at V and 5 bases at J, with 25 bases between. The CDR3 is 18 residues long. The germline V gene has CDR1 MGHRA and CDR2 YSYEKL. In nucleotides, the CDR3 is TGCGCCAGCAGCCACCTGCTAACACTTACAGGGCATCGGACTGAAGCTTTCTTT. It encodes CASSHLLTLTGHRTEAFF.

This clonotype showed up many times. The chain recombines TRBV28 with TRBJ2-7; D gene uncertain. V gave up 7 bases and J gave up 0 bases, with 13 bases separating them. The germline V gene has CDR1 MDHEN and CDR2 SYDVKM. The CDR3 is 14 residues long. The CDR3 is CASMGFGNSYEQYF. The CDR3 DNA follows: TGTGCCAGCATGGGATTCGGAAACTCCTACGAGCAGTACTTC.

The chain links TRBV6-5 to TRBJ2-6, with D perhaps matching TRBD2 (6 bases). This CDR3 is built from 15 residues. Trimming removed 8 bases at V and 0 bases at J, with 11 bases between. Looked up from germline, CDR1 is MNHEY and CDR2 is SVGAGI. The CDR3 nucleotides are TGTGCCAGCTCCCCCGGGGGCTCTGGGGCCAACGTCCTGACTTTC. Its protein product is CASSPGGSGANVLTF.

The chain recombines TRBV28 with TRBJ2-1; D may be TRBD1 (5 bases). The CDR3 covers 15 residues. Germline V gene lookup returns CDR1 MDHEN and CDR2 SYDVKM. Trimming took off 3 bases at V and 1 base at J, with 10 bases between the two ends. The CDR3, as DNA: TGTGCCAGCAGTTTCAGGGCTGGGTCCTACAATGAGCAGTTCTTC. This encodes CASSFRAGSYNEQFF.

Comments on this clonotype: This may be a read error, as it is one base from a much larger clone. This rearrangement joins TRBV5-1 to TRBJ1-2; 7 bases line up with TRBD1. The CDR3 spans 14 residues. The germline gives CDR1 SGHRS, CDR2 YFSETQ. CDR3 in DNA: TGCGCCAGCAGCTTGGCGGGGACAGACTATGGCTACATCTTC. Translating it yields CASSLAGTDYGYIF.

This clonotype was counted between two and nine times. The rearrangement uses TRBV4-2 and TRBJ2-7, with TRBD2 as a possible D gene (6 bases). This CDR3 contains 13 residues. V lost 5 bases and J lost 6, with 14 bases in between. Germline assignment: CDR1 LGHNA and CDR2 YNFKEQ. The CDR3 loop is CASSSSSEREQYF. The CDR3 DNA is TGTGCCAGCAGCAGCTCTAGCGAACGCGAGCAGTACTTC.

The chain is built from TRBV12-3 or TRBV12-4 and TRBJ2-3, with D perhaps TRBD2 (5 bases). The V end was cut by 7 bases, the J end by 3 bases, with 17 bases between. The CDR3 contains 15 residues. The CDR3 sequence is CASTLDRTGTDTQYF. Written as DNA, the CDR3 is TGTGCCAGCACCCTAGACCGGACTGGGACAGATACGCAGTATTTT.

The table lists this clonotype with many counts. V and J are TRBV6-5 and TRBJ2-1, with D unclear. Trimming removed 6 bases at V and 0 bases at J, with 12 bases between. Germline V gene sequence: CDR1 MNHEY, CDR2 SVGAGI. The CDR3 spans 15 residues. The CDR3 is CASSNDGVSYNEQFF. As DNA, the CDR3 is TGTGCCAGCAGCAACGACGGTGTCTCCTACAATGAGCAGTTCTTC.

By share of the sample, this clonotype is medium-sized (0.01 to 0.1%). V usage is TRBV5-1 and J usage is TRBJ1-1, with 10 bases fitting TRBD1. Germline V gene sequence: CDR1 SGHRS, CDR2 YFSETQ. Trimming took 5 bases from V and 5 from J; bases not matched to a gene: 12. The CDR3 has 16 amino acids. Here the CDR3 reads CASSYQGQGTGTEAFF. CDR3 DNA sequence: TGCGCCAGCAGTTACCAGGGACAGGGGACAGGGACTGAAGCTTTCTTT.

In regard to this clonotype: A read error may explain this, as a much larger clone is one base away. The V call is TRBV28, the J call TRBJ1-1, with 7 bases matching TRBD1. This CDR3 contains 18 residues. CDR1 is MDHEN, CDR2 SYDVKM, per germline. V lost 5 bases to trimming and J lost 11 bases; unmatched junction nucleotides: 26. CDR3 amino acids: CASSPRYYRGPKAPKAFF. The CDR3, as DNA: TGTGCCAGCAGTCCACGATATTACAGGGGACCGAAGGCACCAAAGGCTTTCTTT.

This clonotype was seen just once. V is TRBV4-2 and J is TRBJ2-2; D unclear. This CDR3 region has 14 residues. V was shortened by 4 bases and J by 2 bases, with 8 bases between the two germline ends. The germline V gene encodes CDR1 LGHNA and CDR2 YNFKEQ. Here the CDR3 DNA reads TGTGCCAGCAGCCCAAGACAAAACACCGGGGAGCTGTTTTTT. This sequence encodes CASSPRQNTGELFF.

The rearrangement joins TRBV12-3 or TRBV12-4 to TRBJ2-1; 7 positions agree with TRBD2. J was trimmed by 0 bases and V by 4 bases; bases with no gene match: 3. This CDR3 is built from 15 residues. As DNA, the CDR3 is TGTGCCAGCAGTTCCCGGGACTACTCCTACAATGAGCAGTTCTTC. This sequence encodes CASSSRDYSYNEQFF.

On this clonotype itself: A much larger clone lies a single base off, so this may be a read error. The rearrangement joins TRBV6-5 to TRBJ1-2, with D possibly TRBD1 on 6 matching bases. V shed 8 bases and J shed 4 bases, with 17 bases lying between them. The CDR3 loop spans 14 amino acids. CDR1 MNHEY and CDR2 SVGAGI come from the germline V gene. The CDR3 loop reads CASGTRRTVYGYTF. The CDR3 region has the DNA TGTGCCAGCGGCACCAGAAGGACAGTCTATGGCTACACCTTC.

This clonotype showed up just a few times. The chain links TRBV5-1 to TRBJ2-5; 10 bases match TRBD1. CDR1 and CDR2 (germline): SGHRS, YFSETQ. Trimming removed 4 bases from V and 4 bases from J; junction bases left unmatched: 10. CDR3 length equals 16 residues. In nucleotides, the CDR3 is TGCGCCAGCAGCGTAGCATGGACAGGGGGATCAGAGACCCAGTACTTC. Protein: CASSVAWTGGSETQYF.

Only a few counts were recorded for this clonotype. One end of the junction fails to match germline, which may point to a read error. The CDR3, as DNA: TGTGCCAGCAGTTACTCGCACCAGATCCTGGGGAGCTCCGACGAGCAGTACTTC. This codes for CASSYSHQILGSSDEQYF. The gene calls are TRBV6-5 and TRBJ2-7, with TRBD2 as a possible D gene (5 bases). Germline CDR1 is MNHEY and CDR2 is SVGAGI. This CDR3 has 18 amino acids.

The V and J genes are TRBV12-3 or TRBV12-4 and TRBJ1-2; D gene unclear. Between the trimmed V and J ends, which lost 6 bases and 7 bases, there was a span of 12 bases. The CDR3 runs 12 residues. The CDR3 DNA reads as TGTGCCAGCAGCTCCGTCGCAGCTGGCTACACCTTC. This encodes CASSSVAAGYTF.

There are many counts of this clonotype. The chain carries TRBV6-2 or TRBV6-3 and TRBJ1-5; no reliable D call. V lost 5 bases, J lost 3 bases, and 8 bases lay in between. The CDR3 consists of 13 residues. Germline V gives CDR1 MNHEY, CDR2 SVGEGT. This chain's CDR3 is CASSLQYNQPQHF. CDR3 bases: TGTGCCAGCAGTCTCCAGTACAATCAGCCCCAGCATTTT.

This clonotype came up a few times. The chain employs TRBV5-6 and TRBJ2-7; TRBD2 might be the D (7 bases). The CDR3 has 15 amino acids. The germline gives CDR1 SGHDT, CDR2 YYEEEE. Trimming pared 1 base from V and 2 bases from J, leaving 13 bases between. CDR3 coding DNA: TGTGCCAGCAGCTTGACAGGGACTATAACCTACGAGCAGTACTTC. Translating it yields CASSLTGTITYEQYF.

At least ten counts were recorded for this clonotype. The chain links TRBV12-3 or TRBV12-4 to TRBJ1-2; D unresolved. V lost 6 bases, J lost 2 bases, and 10 bases lay in between. The length of the CDR3 is 13 residues. CDR3 nucleotide sequence: TGTGCCAGCAGCCGGACGTCGAACTATGGCTACACCTTC. Residues: CASSRTSNYGYTF.

This clonotype was seen repeatedly, ten times or more. The genes are TRBV29-1 and TRBJ1-5; D not certain. Trimming removed 5 bases from V and 11 bases from J, with 19 bases in between. CDR1 SQVTM and CDR2 ANQGSEA come from the germline V gene. The length of the CDR3 is 13 residues. The DNA of the CDR3 is TGCAGCGTTTCTTACGGGAGGCCGGGAGCCCAGCATTTT. Translating it yields CSVSYGRPGAQHF. Complete variable domain (other parts from reference TRBV29-1 and TRBJ1-5): SAVISQKPSRDICQRGTSLTIQCQVDSQVTMMFWYRQQPGQSLTLIATANQGSEATYESGFVIDKFPISRPNLTFSTLTVSNMSPEDSSIYLCSVSYGRPGAQHFGDGTRLSIL.

The CDR3: CASSLAGAGNTDTQYF. CDR3 nucleotides: TGTGCCAGCAGCCTAGCGGGAGCCGGGAACACAGATACGCAGTATTTT. J is TRBJ2-3 and V is TRBV4-2; 9 nucleotides match TRBD2. Germline V gene data show CDR1 as LGHNA and CDR2 as YNFKEQ. This CDR3 has 16 residues. Unmatched junction bases numbered 7, after V lost 4 bases and J lost 2 bases.

This clonotype was found a few times. This chain links TRBV6-5 with TRBJ2-5; TRBD2 agrees at 11 bases. The V and J ends lost 2 bases and 5 bases, in that order; junction bases with no gene match: 13. CDR3 length equals 18 residues. Germline V gene data show CDR1 as MNHEY and CDR2 as SVGAGI. The CDR3 spells CASSYVALAGGRSETQYF. CDR3 DNA: TGTGCCAGCAGTTACGTCGCCCTAGCGGGAGGACGGTCGGAGACCCAGTACTTC.

The gene calls are TRBV12-3 or TRBV12-4 and TRBJ2-3, with TRBD2 matching 10 bases. V was clipped by 5 bases and J by 2 bases; unmatched bases: 4. The CDR3 covers 15 residues. The CDR3 sequence: CASSRTSGLTDTQYF. The CDR3 DNA reads as TGTGCCAGCAGTCGGACTAGCGGCCTCACAGATACGCAGTATTTT.

This chain links TRBV6-5 with TRBJ1-4; D gene ambiguous. Trimming shortened V by 4 bases and J by 4 bases, and 4 bases separated the two germline ends. The length of the CDR3 is 12 residues. Germline CDR1 and CDR2: MNHEY and SVGAGI. The CDR3 nucleotides read TGTGCCAGCAGTTTACGTAATGAAAAACTGTTTTTT. This encodes CASSLRNEKLFF.

The chain is built from TRBV28 and TRBJ1-2, with D unresolved. V lost 2 bases and J lost 7, with 11 bases in between. The germline V gene encodes CDR1 MDHEN and CDR2 SYDVKM. CDR3 length: 13 amino acids. The CDR3 loop is CASSLKLGSGYTF. The CDR3 coding sequence is TGTGCCAGCAGTTTAAAGTTGGGAAGTGGCTACACCTTC.

As to this clonotype: The germline gene is not matched at one end of the junction; a read error may be the cause. V usage is TRBV7-2 and J usage is TRBJ1-1; the match to TRBD1 covers 10 bases. Germline V gene sequence: CDR1 SGHTA, CDR2 FQGNSA. The CDR3 covers 16 residues. CDR3 nucleotide sequence: TGTGCCAGCAGCTTAAACTCGTGGGACAGGGGCACTGAAGCTTGCTTT. Its translation is CASSLNSWDRGTEACF.

In its sample, this clonotype was seen many times. The V gene is TRBV29-1, the J gene TRBJ2-7, with TRBD1 matching over 7 bases. Germline lookup yields CDR1 SQVTM and CDR2 ANQGSEA. With 3 bases clipped from V and 3 bases from J, the junction kept 8 bases outside the gene matches. There are 14 residues in the CDR3. Written as DNA, the CDR3 is TGCAGCGTTGATCTCCGGACAGGCTTCTACGAGCAGTACTTC. Translation: CSVDLRTGFYEQYF.

This clonotype was counted ten times or more. This rearrangement joins TRBV5-1 to TRBJ2-6; D perhaps matches TRBD2 (6 bases). CDR3 length equals 14 residues. The germline gives CDR1 SGHRS, CDR2 YFSETQ. V dropped 7 bases and J dropped 2 bases, with 10 bases sitting between them. CDR3 residues: CASCAGTGANVLTF. CDR3 nucleotides: TGCGCCAGCTGCGCGGGAACTGGGGCCAACGTCCTGACTTTC.

The chain couples TRBV5-4 to TRBJ1-1; the match to TRBD1 covers 9 bases. The CDR3 is 15 amino acids. Trimming cost V 4 bases and J 4 bases; bases outside gene matches: 8. Germline CDR1 is SGHNT and CDR2 is YYREEE (reference sequence). The CDR3, as DNA: TGTGCCAGCAGCCAGATACAGGGGGCGATCACTGAAGCTTTCTTT. Translated: CASSQIQGAITEAFF.